This entry is about one TCR beta chain. Its antigen remains unidentified. At one end the junction does not follow the germline gene, possibly because of a read error. RNA transcripts were the template, and TCR beta CDR3 regions were amplified from them. HTBI primers were employed in first-round RT-PCR, then a second-round multiplex PCR followed. Each CDR3 protein gets one entry after TCRdb re-called the multiplex PCR reads with MiXCR. The table lists about 740,000 distinct CDR3 sequences, roughly two fifths of them singletons, with about 40% in the top ten. The data originate from a study of Graves' ophthalmopathy and Graves' hyperthyroidism. The V gene's germline CDR1 is SEHNR and CDR2 FQNEAQ (reference sequence). The CDR3 is 14 amino acids. Findings of the study overall: Sensitivity reached around 67% and specificity just under 75% when the model predicted ophthalmopathy progression.

Sequencing was done on a sample of peripheral blood. The chain carries TRBV7-9 and TRBJ1-1, with D tentatively TRBD1 (6 bases). This clonotype was sampled from an adult man with Graves' ophthalmopathy. In DNA, the CDR3 is TGTGCCCGCAGCCGACAGGTATTCAACACTGAAGCTTTCTTT. It encodes CARSRQVFNTEAFF.